Below, 20 T cell receptor beta chains from the same sample are listed, as sequenced in a study of T cell changes during pregnancy in multiple sclerosis. Method: immunoSEQ multiplex PCR; TCRdb's copy keeps in-frame clones and lacks some. Among tens of thousands of clones listed, just over 90% were seen once. The source was CD4+ T cells from peripheral blood mononuclear cells, collected in the second trimester of pregnancy. The origin of the receptors is a female donor with multiple sclerosis, enrolled in a pregnancy study.

J is TRBJ2-3 and V is TRBV5-1, with a possible D match to TRBD2 (6 bases). Germline V lookup: CDR1 SGHRS, CDR2 YFSETQ. The CDR3 runs 15 residues. Trimming pared 7 bases from V and 4 bases from J, leaving 19 bases between. CDR3 residues: CASRPRLTGADTQYF. DNA of the CDR3: TGCGCCAGCCGACCTCGACTGACGGGAGCAGATACGCAGTATTTT.

The chain links TRBV12-5 to TRBJ2-7; 8 bases fit TRBD1. From germline, CDR1 is LGHNT and CDR2 FRNRAP. The ends lost 5 bases at V and 5 bases at J; junction bases unmatched: 5. This CDR3 has 13 amino acids. CDR3 region: CASGISDRDEQYF. The CDR3 nucleotides read TGTGCTAGTGGTATCTCGGACAGGGACGAGCAGTACTTC.

The rearrangement joins TRBV4-1 to TRBJ2-3; TRBD2 matches at 7 bases. V lost 4 bases, J lost 4 bases, and 8 bases stayed unmatched. The germline V gene has CDR1 MGHRA and CDR2 YSYEKL. This CDR3 spans 15 amino acids. In DNA form, the CDR3 reads TGCGCCAGCAGCCCACTAGCGTCTAGGCCAGATACGCAGTATTTT. Translation gives CASSPLASRPDTQYF.

The chain has TRBV5-1 and TRBJ2-1, with 7 nucleotides matching TRBD1. V was clipped by 0 bases and J by 15 bases; unmatched bases: 3. The germline V gene encodes CDR1 SGHRS and CDR2 YFSETQ. The CDR3 runs to 11 residues. For the CDR3, the DNA is TGCGCCAGCAGCTTGGAGGGGGCTTTGTTCTTC. Residues: CASSLEGALFF.

The chain is built from TRBV11-2 and TRBJ2-5, with 15 bases aligning to TRBD2. This CDR3 is 15 amino acids long. The V segment lost 8 bases and the J segment 7 bases; nucleotides outside the gene matches: 8. Germline V lookup: CDR1 SGHAT, CDR2 FQNNGV. The CDR3 region has the DNA TGTGCCAGCCGGGGACTAGCGGGGGGTTGGGGGACCCAGTACTTC. It yields the protein CASRGLAGGWGTQYF.

This sequence joins TRBV5-1 and TRBJ1-5, with TRBD1 identical over 8 bases. There are 14 residues in the CDR3. Germline CDR1 SGHRS, CDR2 YFSETQ. V shed 0 bases, J shed 6 bases, and the junction held 2 bases outside the gene matches. The CDR3, as DNA: TGCGCCAGCAGCTTGGACAGGGGGGGTCAGCCCCAGCATTTT. Protein product: CASSLDRGGQPQHF.

In DNA, the CDR3 is TGTGCCAGCAGAAGTCGGGTTCGATACACCGGGGAGCTGTTTTTT. Translated, it gives CASRSRVRYTGELFF. The chain recombines TRBV6-8 with TRBJ2-2; D unresolved. Per the germline V gene, CDR1 is MNHGY and CDR2 is SAAAGT. CDR3 size: 15 residues. The V end lost 6 bases, the J end lost 3 bases, and 14 bases lay between the germline ends.

The chain links TRBV5-1 to TRBJ1-2; 7 nucleotides match TRBD1. Per the germline V gene, CDR1 is SGHRS and CDR2 is YFSETQ. Trimming cost V 0 bases and J 4 bases; bases outside gene matches: 6. The CDR3 is made up of 15 amino acids. The CDR3 nucleotides are TGCGCCAGCAGCTTGGCCGGAGGGGGCGGCTATGGCTACACCTTC. Translating gives CASSLAGGGGYGYTF.

CDR3 region: CASSLSGQGSTDTQYF. CDR3 nucleotides: TGTGCCAGCAGCTTGTCCGGACAGGGAAGCACAGATACGCAGTATTTT. The rearrangement uses TRBV5-6 and TRBJ2-3, with 8 nucleotides matching TRBD1. The CDR3 has 16 amino acids. CDR1 SGHDT and CDR2 YYEEEE come from the germline V gene. V trimming: 1 base; J trimming: 0 bases; junction bases outside the gene matches: 4.

Details on this clone: Other DNA sequences in the same sample also yield this CDR3. The J gene is TRBJ1-1, the V gene TRBV30; D ambiguous. Germline lookup yields CDR1 GTSNPN and CDR2 SVGIG (reference sequence). Trimming left V 4 bases short and J 0 bases short, with 15 bases between. The CDR3 extends over 15 amino acids. CDR3 region: CAWIPGSGLNTEAFF. The CDR3 DNA is TGTGCCTGGATACCGGGCAGCGGCCTGAACACTGAAGCTTTCTTT.

The rearrangement uses TRBV11-2 and TRBJ2-5; 9 bases are shared with TRBD2. The CDR3 length is 18 residues. Unmatched junction bases numbered 15, after V lost 2 bases and J lost 5 bases. CDR1 is SGHAT, CDR2 FQNNGV, per germline. The CDR3 DNA is TGTGCCAGCAGCTTATCGATGACTAGCGGAACGAGGGGGGAGACCCAGTACTTC. Its protein is CASSLSMTSGTRGETQYF.

This chain links TRBV5-4 with TRBJ1-5; no firm D call. Germline values: CDR1 SGHNT, CDR2 YYREEE (reference sequence). The CDR3 has 14 amino acids. Trimming shortened V by 0 bases and J by 3 bases, and 7 bases separated the two germline ends. CDR3 protein: CASSLDQANQPQHF. The CDR3 bases are TGTGCCAGCAGCTTGGACCAGGCCAATCAGCCCCAGCATTTT.

The table lists this clone with a count of one. CDR3 loop: CASRPSGGYEQYF. CDR3 nucleotides: TGCGCCAGCCGCCCCTCCGGGGGCTACGAGCAGTACTTC. The gene calls are TRBV5-1 and TRBJ2-7, with D tentatively TRBD2 (6 bases). The CDR3 contains 13 residues. V was shortened by 7 bases and J by 3 bases, with 14 bases between the two germline ends. CDR1 is SGHRS and CDR2 is YFSETQ in the germline V gene.

This clone is a singleton in its sample. This sequence joins TRBV29-1 and TRBJ1-4; TRBD1 aligns across 7 bases. V shed 7 bases, J shed 7 bases, and the junction held 12 bases outside the gene matches. The length of the CDR3 is 14 residues. Germline CDR1 is SQVTM and CDR2 is ANQGSEA. In nucleotides, the CDR3 is TGCAGCGCCGGTCGGGCCAGGGGGAGTGAAAAACTGTTTTTT. Translation: CSAGRARGSEKLFF.

The chain recombines TRBV7-9 with TRBJ1-2, with D perhaps matching TRBD1 (5 bases). This CDR3 is built from 13 residues. Germline values: CDR1 SEHNR, CDR2 FQNEAQ (reference sequence). V was shortened by 5 bases and J by 8 bases, with 15 bases between the two germline ends. CDR3 coding DNA: TGTGCCAGCAGCCCCGGGGGGATTTACGGCTACACCTTC. Translating gives CASSPGGIYGYTF.

Here the CDR3 DNA reads TGTGCCAGCAGTTTATACCTAGCGGGAGTCCACGAGCAGTACTTC. As protein: CASSLYLAGVHEQYF. The V and J genes are TRBV27 and TRBJ2-7; 10 nucleotides match TRBD2. This CDR3 spans 15 amino acids. From germline, CDR1 is MNHEY and CDR2 SMNVEV (reference sequence). The junction had 5 bases not matched to a gene; V was cut back by 1 base and J by 5 bases.

The chain links TRBV5-8 to TRBJ2-2, with D hard to call. Germline CDR1 and CDR2: SGHTS and YDEGEE. There are 13 residues in the CDR3. V gave up 1 base and J gave up 6 bases, with 7 bases separating them. CDR3 DNA sequence: TGTGCCAGCAGCTTGATGAGTTCCGGGGAGCTGTTTTTT. This codes for CASSLMSSGELFF.

By frequency in the sample, this clone is medium-sized (0.01 to 0.1%). The chain has TRBV19 and TRBJ2-2, with D tentatively TRBD2 (6 bases). V was shortened by 7 bases and J by 5 bases, with 8 bases between the two germline ends. The germline V gene has CDR1 LNHDA and CDR2 SQIVND (reference sequence). This CDR3 is 12 amino acids long. The CDR3 loop reads CASKGGTGELFF. As DNA, the CDR3 is TGTGCCAGTAAGGGAGGAACCGGGGAGCTGTTTTTT. Full variable domain (outside the CDR3, taken from reference TRBV19 and TRBJ2-2): DGGITQSPKYLFRKEGQNVTLSCEQNLNHDAMYWYRQDPGQGLRLIYYSQIVNDFQKGDIAEGYSVSREKKESFPLTVTSAQKNPTAFYLCASKGGTGELFFGEGSRLTVL.

The chain carries TRBV27 and TRBJ1-5, with 10 positions matching TRBD1. The V gene's germline CDR1 is MNHEY and CDR2 SMNVEV (reference sequence). After removal of 2 bases from V and 5 bases from J, the junction contained 9 bases not matched to a gene. CDR3 length equals 17 residues. The CDR3 DNA is TGTGCCAGCAGTTTAAGGAGCGGAGGGACAGGGGATCAGCCCCAGCATTTT. Its translation: CASSLRSGGTGDQPQHF.

This sequence joins TRBV6-1 and TRBJ2-5; 7 nucleotides match TRBD2. This CDR3 comprises 15 residues. From germline, CDR1 is MNHNS and CDR2 SASEGT. The junction had 5 bases not matched to a gene; V was cut back by 1 base and J by 3 bases. CDR3 sequence reads: CASSEGWGGEETQYF. The CDR3 nucleotides read TGTGCCAGCAGTGAAGGGTGGGGGGGGGAAGAGACCCAGTACTTC.